This TCR beta chain was captured by sequencing in a study of shared clonotypes between healthy human individuals. Study context: With ages of 18 to 49, the donors were a couple of women and three men. Every donor yielded three CD4 naive, three CD4 memory, two CD8 naive and one CD8 memory plate. Study results and caveats: All-four-donor shared clonotypes had higher generation probabilities than non-shared clonotypes did.

On this clone itself: No antigen is known for it.

Profiled with immunoSEQ multiplex PCR; TCRdb holds only in-frame clones, not every one. Of about 510,000 clones listed, 90% to 97% are singletons. The germline V gene has CDR1 SGHTA and CDR2 FQGNSA. The CDR3 loop spans 14 amino acids. V lost 1 base and J lost 1, with 6 bases in between. The chain recombines TRBV7-2 with TRBJ2-3; no clear D gene. The sample was naive CD4+ T cells sorted from blood. Subset described: CD45RA+ positively selected. This TCR derives from a woman aged 25 to 39 in good health. DNA for the CDR3: TGTGCCAGCAGCTTAGGTCCCGGCACAGATACGCAGTATTTT. Translating it yields CASSLGPGTDTQYF.